The 25 T cell receptor beta chains listed next were all sequenced from one sample in a study of T cells in Graves' hyperthyroidism and ophthalmopathy. The source material, RNA transcripts, was used to amplify TCR beta CDR3 regions. The HTBI primer set drove a first-round RT-PCR of the TCR CDR3. A single record per CDR3 protein comes from TCRdb applying MiXCR to the multiplex PCR reads. Among about 510,000 distinct CDR3 sequences listed, approximately 48% were seen once. Sequenced: peripheral blood or thyroid tissue (not recorded which). The receptor source for this set is an adult woman with Graves' disease, either hyperthyroidism or ophthalmopathy (not recorded which).

The chain uses TRBV20-1 and TRBJ2-2; the D gene could be TRBD1 or TRBD2 (5 bases each). Trimming left V 0 bases short and J 5 bases short, with 7 bases between. This CDR3 is 13 amino acids long. The germline V gene encodes CDR1 DFQATT and CDR2 SNEGSKA (reference sequence). CDR3 nucleotides: TGCAGTGCTAGAGAGGGGGTGACCGGGGAGCTGTTTTTT. This gives the protein CSAREGVTGELFF.

This clonotype was observed a handful of times. The chain uses TRBV20-1 and TRBJ2-5, with 7 bases matching TRBD1. Germline CDR1 reads DFQATT; CDR2 reads SNEGSKA (reference sequence). The junction had 8 bases not matched to a gene; V was cut back by 7 bases and J by 3 bases. CDR3 length: 13 amino acids. Written as DNA, the CDR3 is TGCAGTGGGACCCACAGGGGTGAAGAGACCCAGTACTTC. Encoded protein: CSGTHRGEETQYF.

V and J are TRBV7-6 and TRBJ1-1; possible D gene TRBD1, 6 bases. Trimming cost V 8 bases and J 5 bases, with 18 bases left between them. The CDR3 is made up of 14 amino acids. Germline loops: CDR1 SGHVS, CDR2 FNYEAQ. The CDR3 is CASSPLRGGTEAFF. DNA for the CDR3: TGTGCCAGCTCACCATTGAGGGGGGGGACTGAAGCTTTCTTT.

Details on this clonotype: It may be a read error: a sequence one base away is much more abundant. Lacking the conserved final phenylalanine or tryptophan, this CDR3 likely reflects a read error. No DNA is shown, since the ends of the CDR3 on it are uncertain; the CDR3 is the one TCRdb lists. This chain links TRBV19 with TRBJ2-7; the D call TRBD1 from the table was never checked on the DNA. Germline V gene data show CDR1 as LNHDA and CDR2 as SQIVND (reference sequence). The CDR3 length equals 12 residues, ends included. The CDR3: CASSTPGQRIDL.

This clonotype has more than one count but fewer than ten. CDR3: CATLKPSFKGNTIYF. The CDR3 region has the DNA TGTGCCACACTAAAACCGTCTTTCAAGGGAAACACCATATATTTT. V and J are TRBV28 and TRBJ1-3; D gene uncertain. Germline V CDR1 and CDR2: MDHEN, SYDVKM. The CDR3 contains 15 residues. Trimming took 10 bases from V and 4 from J, leaving 20 bases between them.

The J gene is TRBJ2-5, the V gene TRBV20-1; 13 positions match TRBD2. Trimming cost V 2 bases and J 5 bases; bases outside gene matches: 5. The CDR3 totals 15 residues. Looked up from germline, CDR1 is DFQATT and CDR2 is SNEGSKA (reference sequence). The CDR3 DNA is TGCAGTGCTAGAACTAGCGGGAGGGCCGGGGAGACCCAGTACTTC. It codes for CSARTSGRAGETQYF.

This clonotype was recorded at least ten times. The rearrangement uses TRBV5-1 and TRBJ2-5; D is perhaps TRBD1 or TRBD2 (5 bases each). There are 15 residues in the CDR3. V dropped 5 bases and J dropped 4 bases, with 18 bases sitting between them. In germline, CDR1 is SGHRS, CDR2 YFSETQ. CDR3: CASSSGTSKGETQYF. For the CDR3, the DNA is TGCGCCAGCAGTTCCGGGACCTCAAAGGGAGAGACCCAGTACTTC. Full variable domain (rest looked up from reference TRBV5-1 and TRBJ2-5): KAGVTQTPRYLIKTRGQQVTLSCSPISGHRSVSWYQQTPGQGLQFLFEYFSETQRNKGNFPGRFSGRQFSNSRSEMNVSTLELGDSALYLCASSSGTSKGETQYFGPGTRLLVL.

This clonotype appeared many times. The J gene is TRBJ1-4, the V gene TRBV11-2; TRBD1 matches at 7 bases. CDR1 is SGHAT and CDR2 is FQNNGV in the germline V gene. With V trimmed by 5 bases and J by 5 bases, 11 bases remained unmatched. This CDR3 region has 16 residues. CDR3 amino acids: CASSQGQARRNEKLFF. The CDR3 bases are TGTGCCAGCAGCCAAGGACAGGCCAGACGAAATGAAAAACTGTTTTTT.

Remarks on this clonotype: No conserved phenylalanine or tryptophan is present at the end of the CDR3, so a read error is the likely explanation. The V and J genes are TRBV7-9 and TRBJ2-7; D remains ambiguous. The germline V gene has CDR1 SEHNR and CDR2 FQNEAQ (reference sequence). Between the trimmed V and J ends, which lost 5 bases and 2 bases, there was a span of 7 bases. This CDR3 has 12 residues. The DNA of the CDR3 is TGTGCCAGCAGCCAAGATACCTACGAGCAGTACCTC. It specifies CASSQDTYEQYL.

The chain links TRBV7-9 to TRBJ2-7; 7 bases line up with TRBD2. J was trimmed by 3 bases and V by 5 bases; bases with no gene match: 16. Looked up from germline, CDR1 is SEHNR and CDR2 is FQNEAQ (reference sequence). The CDR3 extends over 17 amino acids. The CDR3 region has the DNA TGTGCCAGCAGCCCGAGGGAGAGCTTTGAGCGGGGCTACGAGCAGTACTTC. It is translated as CASSPRESFERGYEQYF.

J is TRBJ1-4 and V is TRBV3-1; maybe TRBD1 (6 bases). The CDR3 extends over 15 amino acids. Germline V gene sequence: CDR1 LGHDT, CDR2 YNNKEL (reference sequence). V was shortened by 4 bases and J by 8 bases, with 17 bases between the two germline ends. CDR3 nucleotides: TGTGCCAGCAGCCCTGGACAGTCGTTCGGCGAAAAACTGTTTTTT. Amino acids: CASSPGQSFGEKLFF. Together with reference TRBV3-1 and TRBJ1-4, the CDR3 gives the full variable domain: DTAVSQTPKYLVTQMGNDKSIKCEQNLGHDTMYWYKQDSKKFLKIMFSYNNKELIINETVPNRFSPKSPDKAHLNLHINSLELGDSAVYFCASSPGQSFGEKLFFGSGTQLSVL.

This sequence joins TRBV6-8 and TRBJ2-1, with a tentative D call TRBD2 (6 bases). The CDR3 consists of 15 residues. Germline loops: CDR1 MNHGY, CDR2 SAAAGT. The V gene lost 10 bases and the J gene lost 9 bases, with 25 bases spanning the gap. The CDR3 spells CATNPSRGRRGEQFF. CDR3 in DNA: TGTGCCACCAACCCATCAAGGGGCAGGAGGGGTGAGCAGTTCTTC.

This rearrangement joins TRBV6-1 to TRBJ1-6; D is perhaps TRBD1 (5 bases). Trimming pared 7 bases from V and 9 bases from J, leaving 13 bases between. Germline V gene sequence: CDR1 MNHNS, CDR2 SASEGT. The CDR3 is made up of 13 amino acids. CDR3 region: CASTGGVSSPLHF. The CDR3, as DNA: TGTGCCAGCACCGGAGGGGTGTCTTCACCCCTCCACTTT.

This clonotype has a handful of counts. The chain uses TRBV15 and TRBJ2-7, with D unresolved. The CDR3 has 12 amino acids. V lost 4 bases and J lost 6, with 10 bases in between. The germline V gene encodes CDR1 LNHNV and CDR2 YYDKDF (reference sequence). As DNA, the CDR3 is TGTGCCACCAGCAAAGACCCCACCGAGCAGTACTTC. Translating it yields CATSKDPTEQYF.

This clonotype was observed many times. V gene TRBV25-1 combines with J gene TRBJ2-5; D is unclear. The V gene's germline CDR1 is MGHDK and CDR2 SYGVNS. The CDR3 loop spans 13 amino acids. V lost 5 bases, J lost 5 bases, and 12 bases lay in between. The CDR3, as DNA: TGTGCCAGCAGTCGTCCGGGCGAGGAGACCCAGTACTTC. As protein: CASSRPGEETQYF.

This clonotype came up many times. This sequence joins TRBV15 and TRBJ2-6; 10 nucleotides line up with TRBD1. CDR1 and CDR2 from the germline V gene are LNHNV and YYDKDF (reference sequence). V trimming: 8 bases; J trimming: 3 bases; junction bases outside the gene matches: 7. This CDR3 comprises 16 residues. This chain's CDR3 is CATRRQGASGANVLTF. The CDR3 region has the DNA TGTGCCACCCGTCGACAGGGGGCAAGTGGGGCCAACGTCCTGACTTTC.

This clonotype was detected many times. The V gene is TRBV6-5, the J gene TRBJ2-5; possibly TRBD1 or TRBD2 for D (5 bases each). The ends were cut back, 4 bases at V and 4 bases at J, with 10 bases in the middle. The germline CDR1 and CDR2 sequences are MNHEY and SVGAGI. The CDR3 sequence is 13 residues long. Here the CDR3 DNA reads TGTGCCAGCAGTTCAGGGACCCGAGAGACCCAGTACTTC. Protein product: CASSSGTRETQYF.

This chain uses TRBV10-2 with TRBJ1-2; TRBD1 aligns across 9 bases. The V and J ends lost 4 bases and 7 bases, in that order; junction bases with no gene match: 4. Per germline, CDR1 WSHSY and CDR2 SAAADI. CDR3 length equals 13 residues. The CDR3 region is CASSGDRVSGYTF. In DNA form, the CDR3 reads TGCGCCAGCAGTGGGGACAGGGTCTCTGGCTACACCTTC.

The chain carries TRBV28 and TRBJ1-1; D gene uncertain. Germline CDR1 is MDHEN and CDR2 is SYDVKM. The CDR3 is 12 amino acids. V shed 8 bases and J shed 3 bases, with 10 bases lying between them. Written as DNA, the CDR3 is TGTGCCAGCGTCCCCCGAGACACTGAAGCTTTCTTT. Translation gives CASVPRDTEAFF.

This clonotype occurred many times. J is TRBJ2-3 and V is TRBV5-1; D may be TRBD1 (6 bases). This CDR3 is 15 amino acids long. Per the germline V gene, CDR1 is SGHRS and CDR2 is YFSETQ. The V and J ends lost 0 bases and 0 bases respectively, with 8 bases between them. CDR3 sequence (DNA): TGCGCCAGCAGCTTGGGGACAGCAAGCACAGATACGCAGTATTTT. It yields the protein CASSLGTASTDTQYF.

About this clonotype: A junction boundary mismatches the germline segment, possibly from a read error. The V gene is TRBV7-9, the J gene TRBJ2-7; the match to TRBD1 covers 12 bases. Germline V lookup: CDR1 SEHNR, CDR2 FQNEAQ (reference sequence). The CDR3 runs 15 residues. The DNA of the CDR3 is TGTGCCAGCTCCGCGGGACAGGGGGCGATCTACGAGCAGCACTTC. This codes for CASSAGQGAIYEQHF.

The V call is TRBV2, the J call TRBJ1-5; no firm D call. The CDR3 loop spans 10 amino acids. The V and J ends lost 7 bases and 11 bases respectively, with 9 bases between them. Germline V gene data show CDR1 as SNHLY and CDR2 as FYNNEI. Written as DNA, the CDR3 is TGTGCCAGCATCAGCGAGACCCAGCATTTT. It yields the protein CASISETQHF. The full variable domain, rest sourced from reference TRBV2 and TRBJ1-5, is EPEVTQTPSHQVTQMGQEVILRCVPISNHLYFYWYRQILGQKVEFLVSFYNNEISEKSEIFDDQFSVERPDGSNFTLKIRSTKLEDSAMYFCASISETQHFGDGTRLSIL.

The rearrangement uses TRBV20-1 and TRBJ1-2; D remains unclear. The CDR3 totals 14 residues. V was shortened by 5 bases and J by 3 bases, with 16 bases between the two germline ends. CDR1 and CDR2 from the germline V gene are DFQATT and SNEGSKA (reference sequence). The CDR3 DNA is TGCAGTGCTGGATACGGGGTACCGCACTATGGCTACACCTTC. Its translation is CSAGYGVPHYGYTF.

The V and J genes are TRBV12-3 or TRBV12-4 and TRBJ2-7, with D possibly TRBD1 on 6 matching bases. With 6 bases removed from V and 3 bases from J, the gap between germline ends came to 15 bases. The CDR3 has 14 amino acids. CDR3 amino acids: CASRPQTGHYEQYF. In nucleotides, the CDR3 is TGTGCCAGCAGGCCTCAGACAGGACACTACGAGCAGTACTTC.

This clonotype was found a few times. The chain carries TRBV5-1 and TRBJ1-2; TRBD1 might be the D (5 bases). Deletions cut 4 bases from V and 6 bases from J, with 16 bases between. The germline V gene encodes CDR1 SGHRS and CDR2 YFSETQ. There are 14 residues in the CDR3. This CDR3 is CASSTGRGLHGYTF. Here the CDR3 DNA reads TGCGCCAGCAGCACCGGACGGGGACTCCATGGCTACACCTTC.